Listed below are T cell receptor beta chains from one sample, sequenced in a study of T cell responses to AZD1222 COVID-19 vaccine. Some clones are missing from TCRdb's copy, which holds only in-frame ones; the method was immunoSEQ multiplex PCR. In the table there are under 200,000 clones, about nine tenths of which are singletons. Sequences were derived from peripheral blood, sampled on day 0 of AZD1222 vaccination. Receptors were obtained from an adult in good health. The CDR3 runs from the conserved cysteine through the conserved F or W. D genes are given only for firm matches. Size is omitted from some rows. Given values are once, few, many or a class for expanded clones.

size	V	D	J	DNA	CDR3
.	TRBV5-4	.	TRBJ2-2	TGTGCCAGCGGGGCCTTCGGCACCTCGAACACCGGGGAGCTGTTTTTT	CASGAFGTSNTGELFF
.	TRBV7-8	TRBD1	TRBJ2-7	TGTGCCAGCAGCACGGACAGGGGATACGAGCAGTACTTC	CASSTDRGYEQYF
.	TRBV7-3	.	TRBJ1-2	TGTGCCAGCAGCTTATTACCTGGGATAAATGGCTACACCTTC	CASSLLPGINGYTF
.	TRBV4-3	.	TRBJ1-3	TGCGCCAGCAGCCAAGATTACGCAGGGAATGGAAACACCATATATTTT	CASSQDYAGNGNTIYF
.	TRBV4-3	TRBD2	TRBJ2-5	TGCGCCAGCAGCCAAAGCGGGACTAGCGGACAAGAGACCCAGTACTTC	CASSQSGTSGQETQYF
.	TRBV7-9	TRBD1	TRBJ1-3	TGTGCCAGCAGCCTGGGACAGAGCTCTGGAAACACCATATATTTT	CASSLGQSSGNTIYF
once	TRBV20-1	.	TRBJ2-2	TGCAGTGCTAGTAAGGCCGGGGAGCTGTTTTTT	CSASKAGELFF
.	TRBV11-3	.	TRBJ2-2	TGTGCCAGCAGCCCTCCTCCGATCGGAGAGCTGTTTTTT	CASSPPPIGELFF
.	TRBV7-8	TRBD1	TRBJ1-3	TGTGCCAGCAGCTCAAGGACAGGAAGCTTTGGAAACACCATATATTTT	CASSSRTGSFGNTIYF
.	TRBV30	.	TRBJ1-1	TGTGCCTGGACCCGGGGGGTCCGGACTGAAGCTTTCTTT	CAWTRGVRTEAFF
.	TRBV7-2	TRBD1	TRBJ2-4	TGTGCCAGCAGCATACAACCGGGACAGGGGTTACTAGCCAAAAACATTCAGTACTTC	CASSIQPGQGLLAKNIQYF
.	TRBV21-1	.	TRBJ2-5	TGTGCCAGCAGCAATTATGGTGAGGTCAAAGGGGTGGAGGAGACCCAGTACTTC	CASSNYGEVKGVEETQYF
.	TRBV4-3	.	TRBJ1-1	TGCGCCAGCAGCCCATCAGGGACTTACACTGAAGCTTTCTTT	CASSPSGTYTEAFF
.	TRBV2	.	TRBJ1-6	TGTGCCAGCAGCGAACAGACAGAATCACCCCTCCACTTT	CASSEQTESPLHF
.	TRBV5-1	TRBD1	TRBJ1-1	TGCGCCAGCAGCTTGGGACAGGGGACCACTGAAGCTTTCTTT	CASSLGQGTTEAFF
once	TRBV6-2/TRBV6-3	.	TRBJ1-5	TGTGCCAGCAGTTACTCGCAGGTAATTCAGCCCCAGCATTTT	CASSYSQVIQPQHF
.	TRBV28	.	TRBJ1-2	TGTGCCAGCAGTTTAGGTCAGAAGACAGGTCATGGCTACACCTTC	CASSLGQKTGHGYTF
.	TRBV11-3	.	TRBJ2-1	TGTGCCAGCAGCCCAAGGTGGGCCGAGGATGAGCAGTTCTTC	CASSPRWAEDEQFF
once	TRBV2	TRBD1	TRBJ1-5	TGTGCCAGCAGTCAGGAACAGGGGGGCAATCAGCCCCAGCATTTT	CASSQEQGGNQPQHF
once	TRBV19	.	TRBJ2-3	TGTGCCAGTAGTCTGCCCTCGGATACGCAGTATTTT	CASSLPSDTQYF
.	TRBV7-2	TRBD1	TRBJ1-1	TGTGCCAGCAGCTTATCTCAGGGGGACACTGAAGCTTTCTTT	CASSLSQGDTEAFF
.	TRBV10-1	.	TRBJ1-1	TGCGCCAGGCGCCGGAGGGCCACTGAAGCTTTCTTT	CARRRRATEAFF
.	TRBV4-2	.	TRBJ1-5	TGTGCCAGCAGCCAAGACAGACTCAATCAGCCCCAGCATTTT	CASSQDRLNQPQHF
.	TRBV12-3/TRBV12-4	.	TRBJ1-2	TGTGCCAGCAGTTTGCCTTATCTCTATGGCTACACCTTC	CASSLPYLYGYTF
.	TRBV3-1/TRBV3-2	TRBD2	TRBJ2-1	TGTGCCAGCAGCCAAGATGGGGGACTAATGAATGAGCAGTTCTTC	CASSQDGGLMNEQFF
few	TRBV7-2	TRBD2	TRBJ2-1	TGTGCCAGCAGCCCCTCGGGAGGGCTCAGGCAATATGAGCAGTTCTTC	CASSPSGGLRQYEQFF
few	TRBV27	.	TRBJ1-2	TGTGCCAGCAGTCCCCTGGCGCTTTCTAACTATGGCTACACCTTC	CASSPLALSNYGYTF
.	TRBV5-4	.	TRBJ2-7	TGTGCCAGCAGCTTCGGCGGGGCCGCGCTGAAGGATCAGTACTTC	CASSFGGAALKDQYF
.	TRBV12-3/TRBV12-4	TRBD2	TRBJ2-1	TGTGCCAGCAGCTCGGGGACTACTAATGAGCAGTTCTTC	CASSSGTTNEQFF
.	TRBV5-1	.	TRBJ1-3	TGCGCCAGCAGCTTGGCTTCGATAGCCAGCTCTGGAAACACCATATATTTT	CASSLASIASSGNTIYF
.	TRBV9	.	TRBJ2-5	TGTGCCAGCAGCGTATACGGGGCATCAGAGACCCAGTACTTC	CASSVYGASETQYF
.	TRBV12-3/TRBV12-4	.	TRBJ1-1	TGTGCCAGCACCTTGGGGGGAGAAACTGAAGCTTTCTTT	CASTLGGETEAFF
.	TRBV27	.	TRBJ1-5	TGTGCCAGCAGTTGGGGACCGGGTGGGAGGCATCAGCCCCAGCATTTT	CASSWGPGGRHQPQHF
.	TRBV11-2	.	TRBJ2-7	TGTGCCAGCAGCTCGGGGAGGCCCAGCGAGCAGTACTTC	CASSSGRPSEQYF
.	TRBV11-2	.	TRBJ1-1	TGTGCCAGCAGCTTACGGCCGATTGGACGGACCCGGAACACTGAAGCTTTCTTT	CASSLRPIGRTRNTEAFF
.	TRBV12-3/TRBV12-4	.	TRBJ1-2	TGTGCCAGCAGGGCGCAGGGGAGAAATGGCTACACCTTC	CASRAQGRNGYTF
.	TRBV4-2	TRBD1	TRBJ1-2	TGTGCCAGCAGCCAAGATGGTGACAGGGTTTATGGCTACACCTTC	CASSQDGDRVYGYTF
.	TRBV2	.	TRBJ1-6	TGTGCCAGCAGTGCGACAGGCGTAAACTCACCCCTCCACTTT	CASSATGVNSPLHF
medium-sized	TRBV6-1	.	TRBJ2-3	TGTGCCAGCAGTGAAACCACAGGGAGAGGGGCAGATACGCAGTATTTT	CASSETTGRGADTQYF
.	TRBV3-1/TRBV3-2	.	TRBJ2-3	TGTGCCAGCAGCCCAAGCACAAGCACAGATACGCAGTATTTT	CASSPSTSTDTQYF
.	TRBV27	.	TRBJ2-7	TGTGCCGGAAACGGCCTCGAGCAGTACTTC	CAGNGLEQYF
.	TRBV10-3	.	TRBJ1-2	TGTGCCATCAGTGAAGGCAGTAACTATGGCTACACCTTC	CAISEGSNYGYTF
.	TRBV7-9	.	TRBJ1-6	TGTGCCAGCAGCCCCGTCGGGTCAGAACCCCTCCACTTT	CASSPVGSEPLHF
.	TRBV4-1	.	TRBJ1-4	TGCGCCAGCAGCCAAGCTCGAGCGGAAAGCGTTCGCGAAAAACTGTTTTTT	CASSQARAESVREKLFF
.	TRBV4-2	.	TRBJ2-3	TGTGCCAGCAGCCAAGGCGGGACCACAGATACGCAGTATTTT	CASSQGGTTDTQYF
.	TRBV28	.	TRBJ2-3	TGTGCCAGCAGGGCAGGGACAGATACGCAGTATTTT	CASRAGTDTQYF
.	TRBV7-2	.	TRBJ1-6	TGTGCCAGCAGCTTATCCCCAGGGAGTAATTCACCCCTCCACTTT	CASSLSPGSNSPLHF
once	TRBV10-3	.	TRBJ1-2	TGTGCCATCCGGCTCTCAAACTATGGCTACACCTTC	CAIRLSNYGYTF
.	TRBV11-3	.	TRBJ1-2	TGTGCCAGCAGCGGGAGCTTCGGGATTGCTAACTATGGCTACACCTTC	CASSGSFGIANYGYTF
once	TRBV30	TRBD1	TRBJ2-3	TGTGCCTGGAGTTATTCACAGGGGACCTATACAGATACGCAGTATTTT	CAWSYSQGTYTDTQYF
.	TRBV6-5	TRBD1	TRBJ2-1	TGTGCCAGCACCGCGGACAGGGGGGTGTACAATGAGCAGTTCTTC	CASTADRGVYNEQFF
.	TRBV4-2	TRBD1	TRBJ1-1	TGTGCCAGCAGCCAATACACCAACAGGGGGCCCCCCCCGGGAACTGAAGCTTTCTTT	CASSQYTNRGPPPGTEAFF
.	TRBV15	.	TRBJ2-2	TGTGCCACCAGCAGGACCACCGGGGAGCTGTTTTTT	CATSRTTGELFF
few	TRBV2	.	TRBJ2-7	TGTGCCAGCAGCGCCGTTCCCCCTTACGAGCAGTACTTC	CASSAVPPYEQYF
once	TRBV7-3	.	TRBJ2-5	TGTGCCAGCAGCCCAGGTTACGCTCAAGAGACCCAGTACTTC	CASSPGYAQETQYF
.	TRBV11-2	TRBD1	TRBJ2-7	TGTGCCAGCAGAACCGGGACAGGGAAGTTCCCCGAGCAGTACTTC	CASRTGTGKFPEQYF